Given below is one T cell receptor (beta chain) in context. Antigen unknown. V gave up 5 bases and J gave up 2 bases; unmatched junction bases: 8. The V gene's germline CDR1 is PRHDT and CDR2 FYEKMQ (reference sequence). This CDR3 comprises 15 residues. These data belong to a study of somatic mutations in cytotoxic T cells in rheumatoid arthritis. As for the study in general: Each patient's diagnosis was followed right away by a blood draw (roughly 30 ml EDTA), before any treatment. Points from the study as a whole: Patients with rheumatoid arthritis, but not healthy controls, had CD8+ clonality that increased with age. Nobody knew which antigens the expanded CD8+ clones targeted.

Isolating CD4+ and CD8+ cells involved positive magnetic bead selection on an AutoMACS. Their purity was then checked by flow cytometry. TCRdb's copy holds only in-frame clones and misses some; the assay was immunoSEQ multiplex PCR. The data show about 14,000 clones, roughly 87% seen once. V is TRBV13 and J is TRBJ2-5; the match to TRBD2 covers 7 bases. The material sequenced was CD8+ T cells sorted from blood. The receptor comes from an adult with rheumatoid arthritis. The CDR3 spells CASSIRDYLQETQYF. The CDR3 DNA is TGTGCCAGCAGCATCCGGGACTATCTACAAGAGACCCAGTACTTC.